This T cell receptor beta chain was found in a study of cytomegalovirus exposure and HLA in healthy donors. Looked up from germline, CDR1 is SGHNT and CDR2 is YYREEE (reference sequence). The V and J ends lost 0 bases and 2 bases, in that order; junction bases with no gene match: 1. The CDR3 consists of 15 residues. Findings of the study overall: Later work found that TCR association rates differed between HLA loci; DRB1 had the most and HLA-C the fewest.

Amplification used 60 Vbeta primers and 13 Jbeta primers. In the source study's methods: Later reanalysis found approximately 76 million unique TCR beta chains, some 10 million of them shared. Profiling relied on immunoSEQ multiplex PCR, and the TCRdb table lists in-frame clones only, not all of them. V, J and clone size are those of that table, while D and trimming were read from the DNA. The sample holds approximately 150,000 clones, approximately 82% seen once. On this clone itself: Its target is not known.

Sequenced input: PBMCs. This chain connects TRBV5-4 to TRBJ2-5; 10 bases are a match to TRBD2. This clonotype originated in a man aged 18 to 30 in good health and CMV-seropositive. The CDR3 is CASSLALAGQETQYF. DNA of the CDR3: TGTGCCAGCAGCTTGGCACTAGCGGGACAAGAGACCCAGTACTTC.